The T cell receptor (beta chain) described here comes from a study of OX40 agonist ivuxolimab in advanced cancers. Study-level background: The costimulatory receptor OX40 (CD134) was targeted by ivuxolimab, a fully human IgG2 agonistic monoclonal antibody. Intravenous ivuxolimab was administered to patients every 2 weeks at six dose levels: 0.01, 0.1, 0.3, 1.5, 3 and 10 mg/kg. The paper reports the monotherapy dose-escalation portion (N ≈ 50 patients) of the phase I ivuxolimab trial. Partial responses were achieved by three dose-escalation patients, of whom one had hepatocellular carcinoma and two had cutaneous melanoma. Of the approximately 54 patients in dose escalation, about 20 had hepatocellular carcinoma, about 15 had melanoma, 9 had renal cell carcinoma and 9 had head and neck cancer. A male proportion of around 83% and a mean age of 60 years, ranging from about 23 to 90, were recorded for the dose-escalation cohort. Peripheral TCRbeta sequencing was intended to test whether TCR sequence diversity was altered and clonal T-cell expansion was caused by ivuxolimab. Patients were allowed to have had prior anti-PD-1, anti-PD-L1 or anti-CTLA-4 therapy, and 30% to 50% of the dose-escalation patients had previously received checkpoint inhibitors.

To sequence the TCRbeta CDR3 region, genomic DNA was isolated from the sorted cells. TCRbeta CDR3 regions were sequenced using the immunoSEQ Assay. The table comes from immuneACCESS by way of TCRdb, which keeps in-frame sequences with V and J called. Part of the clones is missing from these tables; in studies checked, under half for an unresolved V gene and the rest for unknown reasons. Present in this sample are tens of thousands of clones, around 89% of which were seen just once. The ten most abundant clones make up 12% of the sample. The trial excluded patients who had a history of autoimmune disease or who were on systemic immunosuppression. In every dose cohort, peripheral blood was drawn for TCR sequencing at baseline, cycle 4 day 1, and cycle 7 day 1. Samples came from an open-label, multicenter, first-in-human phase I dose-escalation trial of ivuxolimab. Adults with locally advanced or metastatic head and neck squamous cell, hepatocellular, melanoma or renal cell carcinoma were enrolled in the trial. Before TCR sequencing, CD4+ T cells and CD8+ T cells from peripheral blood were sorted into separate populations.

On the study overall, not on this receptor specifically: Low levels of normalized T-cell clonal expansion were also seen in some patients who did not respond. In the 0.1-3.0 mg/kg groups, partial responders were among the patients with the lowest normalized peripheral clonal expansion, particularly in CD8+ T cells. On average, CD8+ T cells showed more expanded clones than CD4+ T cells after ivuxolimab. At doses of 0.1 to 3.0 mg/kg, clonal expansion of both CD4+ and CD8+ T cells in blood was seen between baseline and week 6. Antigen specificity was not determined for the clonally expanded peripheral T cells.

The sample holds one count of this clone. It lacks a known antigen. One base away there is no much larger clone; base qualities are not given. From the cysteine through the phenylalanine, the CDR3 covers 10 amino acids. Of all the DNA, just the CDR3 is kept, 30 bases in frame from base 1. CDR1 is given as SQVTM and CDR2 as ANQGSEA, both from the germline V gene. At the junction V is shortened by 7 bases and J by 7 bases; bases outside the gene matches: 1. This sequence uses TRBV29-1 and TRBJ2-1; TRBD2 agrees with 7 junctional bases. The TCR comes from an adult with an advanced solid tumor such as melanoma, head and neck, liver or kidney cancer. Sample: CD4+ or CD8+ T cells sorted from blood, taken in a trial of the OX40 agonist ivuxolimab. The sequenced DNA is TGCAGCGCGCGGGGGAATGAGCAGTTCTTC. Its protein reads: CSARGNEQFF.